These T cell receptor beta chains were read from a single sample in a study of T cell responses to AZD1222 COVID-19 vaccine. The method was immunoSEQ multiplex PCR; TCRdb's version includes in-frame clones alone and lacks a portion of them. Here the sample spans about 140,000 clones, just under 95% being singletons. The sequencing used peripheral blood, collected on day 0 of AZD1222 vaccination. The source is an adult in good health. The CDR3 runs from the conserved cysteine through the conserved F or W. A D gene is named only where the DNA matches it firmly. Clone sizes are given selectively: once, few, many, or a class where the clone is expanded.

d_call j_call v_call clone_size cdr3_nt cdr3_aa
. TRBJ1-2 TRBV7-9 . TGTGCCAGCAGCTCCTGGGGGGGGAGCAACTATGGCTACACCTTC CASSSWGGSNYGYTF
TRBD1 TRBJ2-1 TRBV15 once TGTGCCACCAGCAGCCGACAGGGGGAGGATGAGCAGTTCTTC CATSSRQGEDEQFF
TRBD1 TRBJ2-3 TRBV5-4 . TGTGCCAGCAGCTTACAGGGGGCTGGGACAGATACGCAGTATTTT CASSLQGAGTDTQYF
. TRBJ1-2 TRBV5-5 . TGTGCCAGCAGCTCCCAAGGCCTAGATACCCTATACACCTTC CASSSQGLDTLYTF
TRBD2 TRBJ2-1 TRBV25-1 once TGTGCCAGCAGTGACTCTAGCGGCCGATCCTACAATGAGCAGTTCTTC CASSDSSGRSYNEQFF
. TRBJ2-2 TRBV16 few TGTGCCAGCAGCCATCACAGAACAGTAGGCACCGGGGAGCTGTTTTTT CASSHHRTVGTGELFF
. TRBJ2-2 TRBV5-1 . TGCGCCAGCATGATCGAGGGGAACACCGGGGAGCTGTTTTTT CASMIEGNTGELFF
. TRBJ2-5 TRBV14 . TGTGCCAGCAGCAGGACAGCGTTCCAAGAGACCCAGTACTTC CASSRTAFQETQYF
TRBD1 TRBJ2-7 TRBV5-1 few TGCGCCAGCAGCCCAGGGGGCTTCACCTACGAGCAGTACTTC CASSPGGFTYEQYF
. TRBJ2-7 TRBV2 few TGTGCCAGCACATCGGCCGTCTACGAGCAGTACTTC CASTSAVYEQYF
. TRBJ1-1 TRBV2 few TGTGCCACCTACGGTTCCAGGGGCGAGGACACTGAAGCTTTCTTT CATYGSRGEDTEAFF
. TRBJ1-2 TRBV9 . TGTGCCAGCACCCAGACGATGGGGGTAGGCTACACCTTC CASTQTMGVGYTF
. TRBJ1-1 TRBV4-1 once TGCGCCAGCAGCCAGGGCATACGTAGGTTTTTGGGAATGAACACTGAAGCTTTCTTT CASSQGIRRFLGMNTEAFF
. TRBJ2-5 TRBV28 . TGTGCCAGCAGTCGCCTAGCAGGAACAGAGACCCAGTACTTC CASSRLAGTETQYF
TRBD1 TRBJ1-2 TRBV28 once TGTGCCAGCAGGGCAACAGGGGATGGCTACACCTTC CASRATGDGYTF
TRBD2 TRBJ2-5 TRBV5-1 . TGCGCCAGCAGCTCTAGGACTAGCTTCGAGACCCAGTACTTC CASSSRTSFETQYF
. TRBJ2-7 TRBV10-3 . TGTGCCATCAGTGAGAAAGGTTACGAGCAGTACTTC CAISEKGYEQYF
TRBD1 TRBJ1-2 TRBV13 . TGTGCCAGCAGCCCACAGGGGAATCTGTGGGGCTACACCTTC CASSPQGNLWGYTF
. TRBJ2-2 TRBV4-1 . TGCGCCAGCAGCCGTACCTCGAACACCGGGGAGCTGTTTTTT CASSRTSNTGELFF
. TRBJ2-1 TRBV18 . TGTGCCAGCTCACCACTGGTCAGGGTGGAAAATGAGCAGTTCTTC CASSPLVRVENEQFF
. TRBJ2-5 TRBV5-1 once TGCGCCAGCAGCTTGGTGGGGGCCTCAATGGAGACCCAGTACTTC CASSLVGASMETQYF
. TRBJ1-2 TRBV27 . TGTGCCAGCAGTTTAGGGATAAGCTATGGCTACACCTTC CASSLGISYGYTF
. TRBJ1-1 TRBV5-1 . TGCGCCAGCAGCTTGTCTACAGTTAGGCCGGCTGAAGCTTTCTTT CASSLSTVRPAEAFF
TRBD2 TRBJ2-2 TRBV4-1 once TGCGCCAGCAGTTTAAATAGCGGGACGAACACCGGGGAGCTGTTTTTT CASSLNSGTNTGELFF
. TRBJ1-2 TRBV19 once TGTGCCAGGCGGATTATCTTCGGGACCCCACTGGGCTACACCTTC CARRIIFGTPLGYTF
. TRBJ2-7 TRBV12-5 . TGTGCTAGTGGTTTGGTTAGAGACAGTCTGCACGAGCAGTACTTC CASGLVRDSLHEQYF
TRBD2 TRBJ2-7 TRBV7-6 . TGTGCCAGCAGCTTAGCGCCGGGGACTAGCAGTTACGAGCAGTACTTC CASSLAPGTSSYEQYF
. TRBJ1-1 TRBV21-1 . TGTGCCAGCAGCAAAGAGGGGCGGCGGGGCACTGAAGCTTTCTTT CASSKEGRRGTEAFF
. TRBJ2-1 TRBV6-5 . TGTGCCAGCAGCTGGACACTAGGCAATGAGCAGTTCTTC CASSWTLGNEQFF
. TRBJ2-1 TRBV6-4 few TGTGCCAGCAGTGACTCGAGACAGGCTGTCAACCAGCAGTTCTTC CASSDSRQAVNQQFF
TRBD1 TRBJ2-5 TRBV18 . TGTGCCAGCTCACCACCGGGGAGAACAGGGGGCCTAGAGACCCAGTACTTC CASSPPGRTGGLETQYF
. TRBJ1-2 TRBV5-4 once TGTGCCAGCAGCTCCTCCGACAGGAGTTATGGCTACACCTTC CASSSSDRSYGYTF
. TRBJ2-7 TRBV7-8 . TGTGCCAGCAGCTTAGCGTGGGTAGCGGACTCCTACGAGCAGTACTTC CASSLAWVADSYEQYF
. TRBJ2-5 TRBV7-8 . TGTGCCAGCAGCCCCAGACTGAAAGAGACCCAGTACTTC CASSPRLKETQYF
TRBD1 TRBJ2-5 TRBV29-1 . TGCAGCGTCGGAAGACAGGGTCGGGGAGAGACCCAGTACTTC CSVGRQGRGETQYF
. TRBJ2-7 TRBV3-1/TRBV3-2 . TGTGCCAGCAGCCAAGGGAATGGTGGGCGAGACGAGCAGTACTTC CASSQGNGGRDEQYF
TRBD2 TRBJ2-2 TRBV5-1 . TGCGCCAGCAGCTTGGTAGCGGGAGACGGCACCGGGGAGCTGTTTTTT CASSLVAGDGTGELFF
TRBD1 TRBJ2-7 TRBV6-2/TRBV6-3 . TGTGCCAGCAGCCCTACTAGGGCTGCTCCAGGGGGCGAGCAGTACTTC CASSPTRAAPGGEQYF